The source of this TCR beta chain is a study of T cell repertoires in cytomegalovirus infection. At the level of the study: Matching HLA type and CMV infection were both indicated by public TCR beta signatures. Study conclusions and caveats: Totalled public TCR beta family frequency picked out people who carried CMV plus the relevant HLA.

This clonotype was recorded at least ten times. The antigen remains unidentified. TCRdb ran MiXCR on the reads and lists one entry per CDR3 protein. Of fewer than 850,000 distinct CDR3 sequences in the sample, 25% to 35% were seen once. The receptor comes from a human donor in good health (CMV status not recorded). Some clones in this sample may be carry-over from other donors' samples. Sequencing was performed on cultured CD8+ T cells from PBMCs, taken from culture after CMV antigen stimulation.

In DNA, the CDR3 is TGTGCCAGCAGCTCCCGCAGACAGCATCAAGAGACCCAGTACTTC. Encoded protein: CASSSRRQHQETQYF. J is TRBJ2-5 and V is TRBV7-2; tentatively, D is TRBD1 (5 bases). Deletions cut 4 bases from V and 2 bases from J, with 14 bases between. Germline V gene lookup returns CDR1 SGHTA and CDR2 FQGNSA. The CDR3 length is 15 residues.